What follows are 15 T cell receptor beta chains derived from one specimen sequenced in a study of blood T cell repertoires in COVID-19 (dated by TCRdb to 2018 to 2020). The library was made by the immunoSEQ multiplex PCR assay. In TCRdb, the immuneACCESS table is reduced to in-frame sequences with V and J assigned. These tables do not hold every clone; where another copy was compared, an unresolved V gene accounts for under half, and the others remain unexplained. Here the sample has around 70,000 clones; over 75% occur a single time. The ten largest clones take up 9.5% to 13% of the sample. Sample: peripheral blood. All receptors derive from a woman under 30 with acute or convalescent COVID-19.

The chain combines TRBV5-6 with TRBJ1-2; 9 bases are shared with TRBD1. Per the germline V gene, CDR1 is SGHDT and CDR2 is YYEEEE. With 5 bases clipped from V and 1 base from J, the junction kept 3 bases outside the gene matches. This CDR3 is 14 amino acids long. The CDR3 here is CASSLTGGNYGYTF. Here the CDR3 DNA reads TGTGCCAGCAGTTTGACAGGGGGTAACTATGGCTACACCTTC.

The chain recombines TRBV6-2 or TRBV6-3 with TRBJ1-5; D gene unclear. The CDR3 is made up of 17 amino acids. V was trimmed by 0 bases and J by 0 bases, leaving 12 bases between them. The V gene's germline CDR1 is MNHEY and CDR2 SVGEGT. The CDR3 region is CASSYSREPYSNQPQHF. The CDR3 DNA is TGTGCCAGCAGTTACTCCCGGGAGCCTTATAGCAATCAGCCCCAGCATTTT.

In this sample, this clone turned up a few times. This sequence joins TRBV30 and TRBJ1-1, with 7 nucleotides matching TRBD1. The CDR3 is 13 residues long. In germline, CDR1 is GTSNPN, CDR2 SVGIG (reference sequence). J was trimmed by 5 bases and V by 4 bases; bases with no gene match: 7. As DNA, the CDR3 is TGTGCCTGGACGACAGGGCTAGGGACTGAAGCTTTCTTT. It specifies CAWTTGLGTEAFF.

This clone has a single count. The chain combines TRBV6-5 with TRBJ2-7; D unresolved. This CDR3 region has 14 residues. Germline CDR1 reads MNHEY; CDR2 reads SVGAGI. V lost 2 bases and J 7 bases, leaving 15 bases between the germline ends. The CDR3 sequence is CASSYGPRPREQYF. DNA of the CDR3: TGTGCCAGCAGTTACGGGCCAAGACCACGGGAGCAGTACTTC.

CDR3 in DNA: TGTGCCAGTAGTATTGGGACAGGGGGCTACGAGCAGTACTTC. Its translation: CASSIGTGGYEQYF. The chain carries TRBV19 and TRBJ2-7; 11 bases line up with TRBD1. V lost 3 bases to trimming and J lost 3 bases; unmatched junction nucleotides: 1. In germline, CDR1 is LNHDA, CDR2 SQIVND (reference sequence). The CDR3 is 14 amino acids.

V gene TRBV5-4 combines with J gene TRBJ2-2, with TRBD2 identical over 13 bases. CDR3 length equals 17 residues. Germline-derived CDR1 and CDR2 are SGHNT and YYREEE (reference sequence). With V trimmed by 4 bases and J by 5 bases, 8 bases remained unmatched. The CDR3 is CASSLWTSGSRTGELFF. DNA for the CDR3: TGTGCCAGCAGCCTGTGGACTAGCGGGAGTCGAACCGGGGAGCTGTTTTTT.

This chain links TRBV2 with TRBJ2-2, with TRBD1 matching over 11 bases. Germline CDR1 reads SNHLY; CDR2 reads FYNNEI. V shed 6 bases, J shed 5 bases, and the junction held 5 bases outside the gene matches. The length of the CDR3 is 15 residues. The CDR3 DNA follows: TGTGCCAGCAGCTGGACAGGGGGCCGGACCGGGGAGCTGTTTTTT. Its translation: CASSWTGGRTGELFF.

V and J are TRBV7-9 and TRBJ2-2; possibly TRBD2 for D (5 bases). V was trimmed by 3 bases and J by 4 bases, leaving 9 bases between them. Germline V gene data show CDR1 as SEHNR and CDR2 as FQNEAQ (reference sequence). There are 14 residues in the CDR3. In DNA, the CDR3 is TGTGCCAGCAGCTTCGGGGTCGTCACCGGGGAGCTGTTTTTT. It yields the protein CASSFGVVTGELFF. Full variable domain (remainder filled in from reference TRBV7-9 and TRBJ2-2): DTGVSQNPRHKITKRGQNVTFRCDPISEHNRLYWYRQTLGQGPEFLTYFQNEAQLEKSRLLSDRFSAERPKGSFSTLEIQRTEQGDSAMYLCASSFGVVTGELFFGEGSRLTVL.

V usage is TRBV19 and J usage is TRBJ2-5, with 9 bases identical to TRBD1. Trimming at V came to 3 bases and at J to 2 bases, leaving 19 bases not matched to a gene. Germline V gives CDR1 LNHDA, CDR2 SQIVND (reference sequence). The CDR3 extends over 20 amino acids. In DNA, the CDR3 is TGTGCCAGTAGTATCGCTGGTTACCGGACAGGGGTTGGATGGCAAGAGACCCAGTACTTC. Translated: CASSIAGYRTGVGWQETQYF.

The chain links TRBV5-6 to TRBJ1-2; 9 bases match TRBD1. V gave up 4 bases and J gave up 8 bases; unmatched junction bases: 6. Germline CDR1 and CDR2: SGHDT and YYEEEE. This CDR3 comprises 13 residues. CDR3 sequence (DNA): TGTGCCAGCAGCGGAACAGGGGGCCGGGGCTACACCTTC. Its translation is CASSGTGGRGYTF.

The CDR3 spells CASSENSFGYTF. The CDR3 bases are TGTGCCAGCAGTGAGAACAGCTTTGGCTACACCTTC. The V gene is TRBV6-1, the J gene TRBJ1-2; no firm D call. Germline V gives CDR1 MNHNS, CDR2 SASEGT. This CDR3 is 12 amino acids long. Trimming stripped 3 bases from V and 7 bases from J, with 9 bases between.

This chain uses TRBV6-1 with TRBJ1-5; D is uncertain. Trimming left V 2 bases short and J 9 bases short, with 11 bases between. Looked up from germline, CDR1 is MNHNS and CDR2 is SASEGT. This CDR3 has 13 residues. CDR3 amino acids: CASSERASGPQHF. The CDR3, as DNA: TGTGCCAGCAGTGAAAGAGCTTCAGGGCCCCAGCATTTT.

This chain uses TRBV5-1 with TRBJ2-7; 8 bases map to TRBD1. Germline values: CDR1 SGHRS, CDR2 YFSETQ. J lost 0 bases, V lost 4 bases, and 6 bases had no gene match. The CDR3 consists of 15 residues. The CDR3, as DNA: TGCGCCAGCAGCCTAGACAGGGGACCCTCCTACGAGCAGTACTTC. This encodes CASSLDRGPSYEQYF. The full variable domain, completed using reference TRBV5-1 and TRBJ2-7, is KAGVTQTPRYLIKTRGQQVTLSCSPISGHRSVSWYQQTPGQGLQFLFEYFSETQRNKGNFPGRFSGRQFSNSRSEMNVSTLELGDSALYLCASSLDRGPSYEQYFGPGTRLTVT.

The chain links TRBV2 to TRBJ2-5, with 7 bases identical to TRBD2. The germline CDR1 and CDR2 sequences are SNHLY and FYNNEI. The CDR3 extends over 14 amino acids. The V segment lost 10 bases and the J segment 1 base; nucleotides outside the gene matches: 9. CDR3 region: CANKNPSGQETQYF. The CDR3 DNA reads as TGTGCCAACAAAAACCCTAGCGGCCAAGAGACCCAGTACTTC.

The chain joins TRBV6-2 or TRBV6-3 to TRBJ2-7; 11 nucleotides agree with TRBD2. The germline CDR1 and CDR2 sequences are MNHEY and SVGEGT. The CDR3 loop spans 15 amino acids. V was pared by 3 bases and J by 6 bases, with 7 bases of the junction left unmatched. The DNA for the CDR3 is TGTGCCAGCAGTTATCGACTAGCGGGGTTATTCGAGCAGTACTTC. Its translation: CASSYRLAGLFEQYF.